Below, 11 T cell receptor beta chains from the same sample are listed, as sequenced in a study of T cell responses to AZD1222 COVID-19 vaccine. Sequencing used immunoSEQ multiplex PCR; TCRdb keeps in-frame clones, though not all of them. Of about 110,000 clones detected, 81% appear once; the ten largest clones hold about 4.5%. Sequencing was performed on peripheral blood, taken on day 0 of AZD1222 vaccination. The receptor source for this set is an adult in good health.

This chain links TRBV27 with TRBJ2-1, with 12 bases identical to TRBD2. Germline CDR1 is MNHEY and CDR2 is SMNVEV (reference sequence). With 6 bases clipped from V and 0 bases from J, the junction kept 0 bases outside the gene matches. The CDR3 spans 15 residues. In nucleotides, the CDR3 is TGTGCCAGCAGGACTAGCGGGAGCTCCTACAATGAGCAGTTCTTC. The encoded protein is CASRTSGSSYNEQFF.

Written as DNA, the CDR3 is TGTGCCAGCAGGGGACAGGGGGCTTCACCCCTCCACTTT. Amino acid sequence: CASRGQGASPLHF. The rearrangement links TRBV25-1 to TRBJ1-6; 12 bases fit TRBD1. With V trimmed by 6 bases and J by 9 bases, 0 bases remained unmatched. CDR1 is MGHDK, CDR2 SYGVNS, per germline. The CDR3 totals 13 residues.

This sequence joins TRBV5-1 and TRBJ2-7, with 15 bases fitting TRBD2. The CDR3 contains 18 residues. Germline values: CDR1 SGHRS, CDR2 YFSETQ. Trimming removed 3 bases from V and 3 bases from J; junction bases left unmatched: 10. The CDR3 DNA sequence: TGCGCCAGCAGCTCCTTTCCCGGGACTAGCGGGGGGTACTACGAGCAGTACTTC. It yields the protein CASSSFPGTSGGYYEQYF.

The gene calls are TRBV28 and TRBJ1-1, with D unresolved. This CDR3 has 11 amino acids. In germline, CDR1 is MDHEN, CDR2 SYDVKM. Trimming pared 3 bases from V and 11 bases from J, leaving 10 bases between. The CDR3 loop reads CASSLRFEAFF. Here the CDR3 DNA reads TGTGCCAGCAGTTTGCGATTTGAGGCTTTCTTT.

The V and J genes are TRBV7-2 and TRBJ2-1, with 7 nucleotides matching TRBD2. Germline CDR1 and CDR2: SGHTA and FQGNSA. The V and J ends lost 6 bases and 12 bases, in that order; junction bases with no gene match: 14. The CDR3 consists of 14 residues. DNA for the CDR3: TGTGCCAGCAGACTAATGACTAGCCAGGTTGGGCAGTTCTTC. This gives the protein CASRLMTSQVGQFF.

This rearrangement joins TRBV28 to TRBJ2-7; 10 nucleotides line up with TRBD2. After removal of 2 bases from V and 5 bases from J, the junction contained 9 bases not matched to a gene. Germline V gene sequence: CDR1 MDHEN, CDR2 SYDVKM. This CDR3 is built from 16 residues. The CDR3 reads CASSLIGAGGRNEQYF. In DNA, the CDR3 is TGTGCCAGCAGTTTAATAGGAGCGGGGGGGCGCAACGAGCAGTACTTC.

This clone was observed a few times. The chain is built from TRBV28 and TRBJ1-1; D is ambiguous. V shed 2 bases and J shed 5 bases, with 6 bases lying between them. Germline lookup yields CDR1 MDHEN and CDR2 SYDVKM. This CDR3 has 12 residues. CDR3 amino acids: CASSLRFTEAFF. CDR3 coding DNA: TGTGCCAGCAGTTTAAGGTTTACTGAAGCTTTCTTT.

The V call is TRBV7-8, the J call TRBJ1-3, with unresolved D. The CDR3 has 14 residues. Trimming cost V 3 bases and J 0 bases, with 6 bases left between them. Germline V CDR1 and CDR2: SGHVS, FQNEAQ. This CDR3 is CASSFSHSGNTIYF. Written as DNA, the CDR3 is TGTGCCAGCAGCTTCTCCCACTCTGGAAACACCATATATTTT. Supplemented by reference TRBV7-8 and TRBJ1-3, the full variable domain reads GAGVSQSPRYKVAKRGQDVALRCDPISGHVSLFWYQQALGQGPEFLTYFQNEAQLDKSGLPSDRFFAERPEGSVSTLKIQRTQQEDSAVYLCASSFSHSGNTIYFGEGSWLTVV.

The chain is built from TRBV7-9 and TRBJ1-2, with D tentatively TRBD1 (6 bases). Trimming removed 5 bases at V and 3 bases at J, with 10 bases between. The CDR3 extends over 13 amino acids. Germline assignment: CDR1 SEHNR and CDR2 FQNEAQ (reference sequence). Written as DNA, the CDR3 is TGTGCCAGCAGCCCGGACAGCGACTATGGCTACACCTTC. Its translation: CASSPDSDYGYTF. The full variable domain, with the rest looked up from reference TRBV7-9 and TRBJ1-2, is DTGVSQNPRHKITKRGQNVTFRCDPISEHNRLYWYRQTLGQGPEFLTYFQNEAQLEKSRLLSDRFSAERPKGSFSTLEIQRTEQGDSAMYLCASSPDSDYGYTFGSGTRLTVV.

The chain has TRBV10-2 and TRBJ2-5, with D possibly being TRBD1 (6 bases). Deletions cut 6 bases from V and 7 bases from J, with 21 bases between. The CDR3 contains 15 residues. CDR1 WSHSY and CDR2 SAAADI come from the germline V gene. CDR3 sequence (DNA): TGCGCCAGCAGCGCACAGGGAGCGGCACGGGGGACCCAGTACTTC. This gives the protein CASSAQGAARGTQYF.

A few counts support this clone. The chain recombines TRBV18 with TRBJ1-1, with D maybe TRBD1 (5 bases). Deletions cut 4 bases from V and 10 bases from J, with 16 bases between. The CDR3 is 13 residues long. Germline CDR1 is KGHSH and CDR2 is LQKENI. In nucleotides, the CDR3 is TGTGCCAGCTCACTGCGGGACTTACCCCCAGCTTTCTTT. Translating it yields CASSLRDLPPAFF.